Included here is one T cell receptor beta chain sequence, with context. TCRdb's copy holds only in-frame clones and misses some; the assay was immunoSEQ multiplex PCR. This sample has roughly 410,000 clones, with about 91% found just once. This specimen comes from a study of blood T cell repertoires in COVID-19. V was shortened by 4 bases and J by 6 bases, with 14 bases between the two germline ends. The CDR3 loop spans 14 amino acids. Germline V gene sequence: CDR1 LNHDA, CDR2 SQIVND (reference sequence). The TCR was taken from a woman aged 40 to 55 with COVID-19, enrolled during active disease. Source material: peripheral blood. The chain is built from TRBV19 and TRBJ2-3; D remains ambiguous. The CDR3 DNA reads TGTGCCAGTAGTAAATATTTGGGCTCGGATACGCAGTATTTT. Translating it yields CASSKYLGSDTQYF.